This T cell receptor (beta chain) stems from a study of blood T cell repertoires in COVID-19 (dated by TCRdb to the early 2020s). Notes on the research overall: Samples from collaborators originated in the United States, Italy and Spain and spanned both the acute and convalescent phases of COVID-19. The prospective study material was composed of cDNA or gDNA derived from T cells, B-cell-depleted T cells, or PBMCs. The dataset comprised deeply sampled blood TCRbeta repertoires from subjects exposed to, actively infected with, or recovered from COVID-19. The repertoires were released in a freely available public database intended as a resource for research on the immune response to SARS-CoV-2. Samples came from the ongoing ImmuneRACE study (first 160 participants) plus 1,254 subjects from 6 global collaborators. The sample metadata nearly always contained a de-identified subject ID, COVID-19 status, age in years and sex. Where available, HLA class I and class II types were taken from metadata supplied by the sample provider and were not determined by assay-based typing. Summary of the overall study and its limitations: The amount of clinical and demographic metadata varied by source and participant and was provided uncurated.

CDR1 and CDR2, looked up from the germline V gene (reference sequence), are LNHDA and SQIVND. V ends up 7 bases short and J 0 bases short, with an unmatched junction base count of 10. The CDR3 sequence holds 17 residues, the cysteine and phenylalanine included. Only CDR3 DNA is held: 51 bases, read in frame from base 1. In the prospective study, participants were about 18 to 95 years old, resided in about two dozen geographic areas of the United States, and were enrolled through a virtual design. In the prospective study, participants were assigned to cohorts based on the clinical history participants reported in a screening survey and a study questionnaire. For ImmuneRACE Cohort 3, a participant was defined as recovered based on two consecutive negative NP/OP PCR tests, clearance by a healthcare professional, or resolution of symptoms. In the prospective study, whole blood, serum and a nasopharyngeal or oropharyngeal swab were collected from each participant by mobile phlebotomists. Over a roughly 2-month period, participants in the prospective study had the option of providing additional blood draws and questionnaires. Before DNA extraction, prospective study blood samples were shipped either frozen or at room temperature.

TCRbeta CDR3 regions were amplified from genomic DNA using the immunoSEQ Assay, a bias-controlled multiplex PCR. For the original study's pipeline: The number of nucleated cells in each sample was estimated from the amplification of reference gene primers within the assay. To quantify the absolute abundance of each unique TCRbeta CDR3 rearrangement, sequence reads were collapsed and filtered. For each sample, productive Simpson clonality was calculated by taking the square root of Simpson's diversity index across productive rearrangements. TCRdb stores this immuneACCESS table with in-frame sequences only. Part of the clones is absent; in the studies checked, under half of the shortfall reflects unresolved V genes, and no reason is known for the rest. V and J calls and clone size are given by that table; D and trimming were obtained from the DNA. The sample data list 150,000 or so clones, and approximately 80% of these were observed just once. The ten largest make up roughly 13% of the sample.

Of note for this clone: There is no known antigen for this receptor. No per-base quality is available; no much larger clone lies one base away.

The rearranged chain carries TRBV19 and TRBJ1-5, with TRBD1 identical over 9 junction bases. Specimen: PBMCs or T cells enriched from blood (not recorded which). This TCR was recovered from a woman aged 60-75 years who had recovered from COVID-19. In nucleotide form, the sequence is TGTGCCAGTATGCCTCTGACAGGGGGTCATAGCAATCAGCCCCAGCATTTT. This encodes CASMPLTGGHSNQPQHF.